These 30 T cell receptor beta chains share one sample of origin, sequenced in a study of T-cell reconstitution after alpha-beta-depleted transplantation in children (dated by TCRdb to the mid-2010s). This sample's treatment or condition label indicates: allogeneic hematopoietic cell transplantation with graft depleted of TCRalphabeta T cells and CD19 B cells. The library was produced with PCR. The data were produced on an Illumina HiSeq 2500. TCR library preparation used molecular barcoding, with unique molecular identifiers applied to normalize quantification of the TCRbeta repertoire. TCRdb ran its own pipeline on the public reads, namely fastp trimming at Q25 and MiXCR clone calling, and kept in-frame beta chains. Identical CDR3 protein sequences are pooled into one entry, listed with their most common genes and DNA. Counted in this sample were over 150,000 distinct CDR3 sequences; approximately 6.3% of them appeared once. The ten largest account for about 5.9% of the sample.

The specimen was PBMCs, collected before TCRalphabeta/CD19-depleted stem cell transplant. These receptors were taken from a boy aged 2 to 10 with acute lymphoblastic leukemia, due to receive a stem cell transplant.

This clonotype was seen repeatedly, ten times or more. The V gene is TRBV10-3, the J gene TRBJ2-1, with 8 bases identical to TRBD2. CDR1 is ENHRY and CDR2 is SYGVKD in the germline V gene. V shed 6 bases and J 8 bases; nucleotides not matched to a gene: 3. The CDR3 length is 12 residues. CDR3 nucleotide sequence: TGTGCCATCAGCGGGACTAGTGATGAGCAGTTCTTC. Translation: CAISGTSDEQFF.

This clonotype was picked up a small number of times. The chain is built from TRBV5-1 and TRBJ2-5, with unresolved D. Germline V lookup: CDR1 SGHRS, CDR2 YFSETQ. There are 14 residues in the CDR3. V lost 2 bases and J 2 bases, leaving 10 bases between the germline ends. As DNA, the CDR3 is TGCGCCAGCAGCTTACCACAAATTCAAGAGACCCAGTACTTC. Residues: CASSLPQIQETQYF.

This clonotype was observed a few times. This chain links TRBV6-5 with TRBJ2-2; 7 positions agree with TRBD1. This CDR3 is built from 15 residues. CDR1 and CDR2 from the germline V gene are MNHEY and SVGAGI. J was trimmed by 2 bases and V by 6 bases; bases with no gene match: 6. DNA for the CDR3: TGTGCCAGCAGCCCGACAGGGATAAACACCGGGGAGCTGTTTTTT. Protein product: CASSPTGINTGELFF.

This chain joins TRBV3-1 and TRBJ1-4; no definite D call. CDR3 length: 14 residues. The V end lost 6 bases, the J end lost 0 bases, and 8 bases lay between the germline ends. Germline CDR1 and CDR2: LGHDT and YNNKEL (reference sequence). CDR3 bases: TGTGCCAGCAGTCCAGGAACAACTAATGAAAAACTGTTTTTT. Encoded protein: CASSPGTTNEKLFF.

The CDR3 here is CASSPQLAVGSDTQYF. The CDR3 nucleotides read TGTGCCAGCTCACCACAGTTAGCTGTCGGTTCGGATACGCAGTATTTT. This rearrangement joins TRBV18 to TRBJ2-3; D gene uncertain. The germline gives CDR1 KGHSH, CDR2 LQKENI. This CDR3 spans 16 amino acids. The V end was cut by 1 base, the J end by 6 bases, with 17 bases between. Drawing the rest from reference TRBV18 and TRBJ2-3, the complete variable domain is NAGVMQNPRHLVRRRGQEARLRCSPMKGHSHVYWYRQLPEEGLKFMVYLQKENIIDESGMPKERFSAEFPKEGPSILRIQQVVRGDSAAYFCASSPQLAVGSDTQYFGPGTRLTVL.

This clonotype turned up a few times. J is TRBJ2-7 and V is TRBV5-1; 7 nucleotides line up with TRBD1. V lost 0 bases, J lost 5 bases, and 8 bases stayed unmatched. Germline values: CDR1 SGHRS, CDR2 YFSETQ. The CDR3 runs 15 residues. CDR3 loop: CASSLAGGETHEQYF. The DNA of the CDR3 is TGCGCCAGCAGCTTGGCAGGGGGAGAGACCCACGAGCAGTACTTC.

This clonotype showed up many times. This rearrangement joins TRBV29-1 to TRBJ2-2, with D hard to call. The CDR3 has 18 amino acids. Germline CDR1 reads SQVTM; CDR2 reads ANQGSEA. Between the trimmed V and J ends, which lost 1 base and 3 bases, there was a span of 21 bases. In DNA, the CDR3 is TGCAGCGTTGAAGTAGGGCTAATAGGACCGCCGTACACCGGGGAGCTGTTTTTT. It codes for CSVEVGLIGPPYTGELFF.

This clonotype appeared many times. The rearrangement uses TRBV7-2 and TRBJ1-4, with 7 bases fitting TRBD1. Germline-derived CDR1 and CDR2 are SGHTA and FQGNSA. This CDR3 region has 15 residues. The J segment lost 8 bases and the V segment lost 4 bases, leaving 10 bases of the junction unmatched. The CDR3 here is CASSSGQPMLEKLFF. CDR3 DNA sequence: TGTGCCAGCAGCTCGGGACAGCCGATGCTCGAAAAACTGTTTTTT.

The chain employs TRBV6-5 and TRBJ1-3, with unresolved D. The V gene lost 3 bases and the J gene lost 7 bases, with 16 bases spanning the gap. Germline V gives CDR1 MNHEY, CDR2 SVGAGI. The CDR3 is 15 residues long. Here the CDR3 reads CASSYGHRSVNTIYF. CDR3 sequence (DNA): TGTGCCAGCAGTTATGGCCACCGTAGCGTGAACACCATATATTTT.

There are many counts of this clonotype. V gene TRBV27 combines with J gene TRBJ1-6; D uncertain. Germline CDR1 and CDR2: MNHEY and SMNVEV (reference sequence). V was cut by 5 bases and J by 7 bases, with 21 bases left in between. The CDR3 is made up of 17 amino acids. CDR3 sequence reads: CASSAKHPGSPNSPLHF. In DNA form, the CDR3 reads TGTGCCAGCAGTGCCAAACATCCAGGAAGCCCGAATTCACCCCTCCACTTT.

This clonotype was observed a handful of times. As DNA, the CDR3 is TGCGCCAGCAGCCAAGGCCAGCGGTGGCTGATGCATGAGCAGTTCTTC. It yields the protein CASSQGQRWLMHEQFF. V and J are TRBV4-1 and TRBJ2-1; D is perhaps TRBD2 (5 bases). CDR3 length: 16 residues. V shed 1 base and J shed 8 bases, with 18 bases lying between them. CDR1 is MGHRA, CDR2 YSYEKL, per germline.

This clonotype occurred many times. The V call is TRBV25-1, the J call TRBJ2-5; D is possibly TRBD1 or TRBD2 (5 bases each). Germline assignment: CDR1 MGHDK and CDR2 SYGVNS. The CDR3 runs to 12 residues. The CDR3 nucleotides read TGTGCTATCCGGGACCTACAAGAGACCCAGTACTTC. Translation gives CAIRDLQETQYF.

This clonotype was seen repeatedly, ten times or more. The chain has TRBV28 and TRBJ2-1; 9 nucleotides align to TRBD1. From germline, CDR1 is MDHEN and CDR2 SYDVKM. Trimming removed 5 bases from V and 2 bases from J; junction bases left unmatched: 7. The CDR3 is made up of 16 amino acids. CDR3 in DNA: TGTGCCAGCAGTCTTAGGGGACAGGGCCCCTACAATGAGCAGTTCTTC. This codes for CASSLRGQGPYNEQFF.

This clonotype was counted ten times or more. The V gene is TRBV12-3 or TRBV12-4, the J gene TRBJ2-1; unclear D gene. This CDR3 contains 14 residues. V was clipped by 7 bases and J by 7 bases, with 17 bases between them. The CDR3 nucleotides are TGTGCCAGCACCTCTAGTCGCCTCTTTAATGAGCAGTTCTTC. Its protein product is CASTSSRLFNEQFF.

This CDR3 is CASTTRGGESYEQFF. The CDR3 nucleotides read TGTGCCAGCACCACGCGGGGGGGAGAGTCGTATGAGCAGTTCTTC. This chain joins TRBV11-2 and TRBJ2-1; 9 nucleotides align to TRBD2. Germline-derived CDR1 and CDR2 are SGHAT and FQNNGV. This CDR3 spans 15 amino acids. The ends lost 7 bases at V and 8 bases at J; junction bases unmatched: 12.

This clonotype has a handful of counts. In DNA, the CDR3 is TGTGCCAGCAGCCGACACGCGGGCCGCCAAACAGGCCGAACCTACGAGCAGTACTTC. It codes for CASSRHAGRQTGRTYEQYF. V usage is TRBV11-1 and J usage is TRBJ2-7; possibly TRBD1 or TRBD2 for D (5 bases each). Germline CDR1 and CDR2: SGHAT and FQDESV (reference sequence). Trimming took off 5 bases at V and 2 bases at J, with 28 bases between the two ends. The CDR3 length is 19 residues.

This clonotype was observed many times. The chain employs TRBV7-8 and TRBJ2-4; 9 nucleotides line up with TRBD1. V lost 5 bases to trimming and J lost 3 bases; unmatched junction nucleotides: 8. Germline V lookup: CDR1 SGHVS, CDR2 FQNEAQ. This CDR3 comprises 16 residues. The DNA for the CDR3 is TGTGCCAGCAGCACTCGGACAGGGGAATACAAAAACATTCAGTACTTC. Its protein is CASSTRTGEYKNIQYF.

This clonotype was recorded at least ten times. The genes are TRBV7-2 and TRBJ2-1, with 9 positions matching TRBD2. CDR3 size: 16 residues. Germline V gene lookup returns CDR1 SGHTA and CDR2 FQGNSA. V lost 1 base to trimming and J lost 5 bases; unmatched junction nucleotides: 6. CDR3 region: CASSLEAGGHHNEQFF. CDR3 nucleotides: TGTGCCAGCAGCTTAGAGGCGGGGGGGCATCACAATGAGCAGTTCTTC.

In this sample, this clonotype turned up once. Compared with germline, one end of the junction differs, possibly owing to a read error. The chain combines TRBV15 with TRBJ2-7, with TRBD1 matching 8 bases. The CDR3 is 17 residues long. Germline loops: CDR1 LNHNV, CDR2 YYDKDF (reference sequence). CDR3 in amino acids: CATSRDNFRTGNYKQYF. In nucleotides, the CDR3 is TGTGCCACCAGCAGAGATAACTTCCGGACAGGGAACTACAAGCAGTACTTC.

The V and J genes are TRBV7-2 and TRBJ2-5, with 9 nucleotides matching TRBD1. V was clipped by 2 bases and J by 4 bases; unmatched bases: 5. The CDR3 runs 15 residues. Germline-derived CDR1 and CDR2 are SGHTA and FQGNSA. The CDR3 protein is CASSLTGTGLETQYF. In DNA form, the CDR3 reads TGTGCCAGCAGCTTAACCGGGACAGGGTTAGAGACCCAGTACTTC. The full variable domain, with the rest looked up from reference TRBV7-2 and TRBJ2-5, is GAGVSQSPSNKVTEKGKDVELRCDPISGHTALYWYRQSLGQGLEFLIYFQGNSAPDKSGLPSDRFSAERTGGSVSTLTIQRTQQEDSAVYLCASSLTGTGLETQYFGPGTRLLVL.

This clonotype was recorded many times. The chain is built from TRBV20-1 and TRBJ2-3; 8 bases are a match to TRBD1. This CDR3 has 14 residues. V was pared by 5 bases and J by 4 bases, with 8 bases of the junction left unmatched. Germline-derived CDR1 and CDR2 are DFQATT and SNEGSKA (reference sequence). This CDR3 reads CSAEGQGASDTQYF. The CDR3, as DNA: TGCAGTGCTGAAGGGCAGGGGGCGTCAGATACGCAGTATTTT.

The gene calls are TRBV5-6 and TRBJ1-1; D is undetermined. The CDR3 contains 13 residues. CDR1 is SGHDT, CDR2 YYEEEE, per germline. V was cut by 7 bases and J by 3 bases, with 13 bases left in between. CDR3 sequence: CASGVEEYTEAFF. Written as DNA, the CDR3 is TGTGCCAGCGGAGTAGAGGAGTACACTGAAGCTTTCTTT.

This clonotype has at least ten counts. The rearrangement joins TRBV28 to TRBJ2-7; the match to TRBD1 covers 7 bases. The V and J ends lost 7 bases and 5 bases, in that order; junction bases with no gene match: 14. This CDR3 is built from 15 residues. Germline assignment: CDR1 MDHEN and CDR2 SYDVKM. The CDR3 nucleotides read TGTGCCAGCACCGCGACGGGACAGTCAAATCACGAGCAGTACTTC. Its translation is CASTATGQSNHEQYF.

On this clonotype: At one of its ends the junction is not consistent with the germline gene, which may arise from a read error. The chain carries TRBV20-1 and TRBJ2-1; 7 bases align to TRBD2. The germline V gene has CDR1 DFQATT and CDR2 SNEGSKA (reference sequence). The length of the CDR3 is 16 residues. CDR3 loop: CCARDLGGSAYNEQFF. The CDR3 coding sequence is TGCTGTGCTAGAGATTTGGGCGGGAGCGCGTACAATGAGCAGTTCTTC.

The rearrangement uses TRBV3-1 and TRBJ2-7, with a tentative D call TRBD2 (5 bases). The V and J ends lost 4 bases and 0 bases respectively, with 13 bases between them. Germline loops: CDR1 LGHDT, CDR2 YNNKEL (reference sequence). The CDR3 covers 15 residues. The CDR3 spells CASSPKRSSSYEQYF. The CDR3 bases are TGTGCCAGCAGCCCCAAGCGGTCCAGCTCCTACGAGCAGTACTTC.

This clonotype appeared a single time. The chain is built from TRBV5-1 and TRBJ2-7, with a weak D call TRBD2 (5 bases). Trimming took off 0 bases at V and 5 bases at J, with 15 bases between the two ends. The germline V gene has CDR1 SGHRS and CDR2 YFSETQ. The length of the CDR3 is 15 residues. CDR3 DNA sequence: TGCGCCAGCAGCTTGGCGCGCGGGCGAGTGGACGAGCAGTACTTC. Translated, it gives CASSLARGRVDEQYF.

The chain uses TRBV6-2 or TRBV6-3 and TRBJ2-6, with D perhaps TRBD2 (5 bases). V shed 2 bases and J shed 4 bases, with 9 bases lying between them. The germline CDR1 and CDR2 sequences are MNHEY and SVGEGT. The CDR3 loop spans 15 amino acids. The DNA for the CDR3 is TGTGCCAGCAGTTACGCGCGAGGGGGGGCCAACGTCCTGACTTTC. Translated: CASSYARGGANVLTF.

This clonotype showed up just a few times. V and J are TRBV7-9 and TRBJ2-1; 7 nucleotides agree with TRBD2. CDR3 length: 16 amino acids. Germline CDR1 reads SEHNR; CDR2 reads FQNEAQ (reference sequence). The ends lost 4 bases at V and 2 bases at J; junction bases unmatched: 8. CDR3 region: CASSSTSAYAYNEQFF. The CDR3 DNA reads TGTGCCAGCAGCTCAACTAGCGCGTACGCCTACAATGAGCAGTTCTTC.

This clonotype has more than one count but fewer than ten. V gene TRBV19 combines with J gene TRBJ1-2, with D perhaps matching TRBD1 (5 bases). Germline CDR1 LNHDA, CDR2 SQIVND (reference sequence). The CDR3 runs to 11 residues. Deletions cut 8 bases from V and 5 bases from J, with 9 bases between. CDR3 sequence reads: CASGASYGYTF. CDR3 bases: TGTGCCAGTGGGGCGAGTTATGGCTACACCTTC.

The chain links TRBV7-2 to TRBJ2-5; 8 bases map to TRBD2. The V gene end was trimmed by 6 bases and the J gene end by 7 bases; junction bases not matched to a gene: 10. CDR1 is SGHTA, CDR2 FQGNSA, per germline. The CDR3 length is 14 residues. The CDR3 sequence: CASRGVAGGATQYF. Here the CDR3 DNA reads TGTGCCAGCAGGGGGGTGGCGGGGGGAGCGACCCAGTACTTC. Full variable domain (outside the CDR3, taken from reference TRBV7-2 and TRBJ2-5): GAGVSQSPSNKVTEKGKDVELRCDPISGHTALYWYRQSLGQGLEFLIYFQGNSAPDKSGLPSDRFSAERTGGSVSTLTIQRTQQEDSAVYLCASRGVAGGATQYFGPGTRLLVL.